These T cell receptor beta chains were read from a single sample in a study of T cell responses to AZD1222 COVID-19 vaccine. Some clones are missing from TCRdb's copy, which holds only in-frame ones; the method was immunoSEQ multiplex PCR. The sample has about 81,000 clones; approximately 85% are singletons. Sequences were derived from peripheral blood, sampled 28 days after the second AZD1222 dose. These TCRs come from an adult who received the AZD1222 COVID-19 vaccine. Both conserved end residues are trimmed from each CDR3. Fields, in order: clone size, V gene, CDR3 length, J gene, CDR3 protein. A clone size is listed for some rows: how often the clone was seen (once, few, many), or a class if it is expanded.

size: .; V: TRBV7-2; length: 10; J: TRBJ2-5; CDR3: ASSLAQETQY
size: few; V: TRBV9; length: 13; J: TRBJ1-3; CDR3: ASSTQGVSGNTIY
size: .; V: TRBV6-6; length: 11; J: TRBJ2-7; CDR3: ASSNGRSYEQY
size: .; V: TRBV24-1; length: 12; J: TRBJ1-2; CDR3: ATSDFATAGGYT
size: .; V: TRBV28; length: 12; J: TRBJ1-4; CDR3: ASSQDSANEKLF
size: .; V: TRBV4-1; length: 11; J: TRBJ1-1; CDR3: ASSQDVDTEAF
size: .; V: TRBV3-1/TRBV3-2; length: 14; J: TRBJ2-3; CDR3: ASSLQRAGGGDTQY
size: .; V: TRBV4-1; length: 14; J: TRBJ2-3; CDR3: ASSFGTGRSTDTQY
size: few; V: TRBV7-9; length: 13; J: TRBJ1-1; CDR3: ASSPTDRGNTEAF
size: .; V: TRBV29-1; length: 11; J: TRBJ1-2; CDR3: SVEFPLDYGYT
size: .; V: TRBV27; length: 13; J: TRBJ1-5; CDR3: ASSLTGNFHQPQH
size: .; V: TRBV5-4; length: 9; J: TRBJ2-7; CDR3: ASSWGSEQY
size: .; V: TRBV6-7; length: 11; J: TRBJ1-3; CDR3: ASSYPGEDTIY
size: .; V: TRBV27; length: 14; J: TRBJ1-2; CDR3: ASSFGEGQPNYGYT
size: once; V: TRBV27; length: 13; J: TRBJ1-5; CDR3: ASSFDRDGGQPQH
size: once; V: TRBV6-4; length: 15; J: TRBJ1-2; CDR3: ASSDSGQGRGHYGYT
size: .; V: TRBV6-5; length: 11; J: TRBJ1-5; CDR3: ASSYRGPQPQH
size: once; V: TRBV5-1; length: 13; J: TRBJ2-7; CDR3: ASSLGPADSYEQY
size: once; V: TRBV2; length: 13; J: TRBJ1-5; CDR3: ASISGAGSNQPQH
size: .; V: TRBV5-1; length: 12; J: TRBJ1-2; CDR3: ASSLFDRAGGYT
size: .; V: TRBV7-9; length: 10; J: TRBJ1-2; CDR3: ASSAINYGYT
size: .; V: TRBV13; length: 14; J: TRBJ1-2; CDR3: ASRKPGTGGDYGYT
size: .; V: TRBV27; length: 13; J: TRBJ1-2; CDR3: ASSLSAGYTSGYT
size: medium-sized; V: TRBV7-2; length: 11; J: TRBJ1-1; CDR3: ASSYGQGGEAF
size: .; V: TRBV28; length: 13; J: TRBJ2-3; CDR3: ASSMLAGGTDTQY
size: .; V: TRBV19; length: 12; J: TRBJ1-2; CDR3: ASSMLGGNYGYT
size: .; V: TRBV4-3; length: 13; J: TRBJ2-2; CDR3: ASSHPQGGTGELF
size: .; V: TRBV11-2; length: 12; J: TRBJ1-4; CDR3: ASSFRGGNEKLF
size: .; V: TRBV12-1; length: 8; J: TRBJ1-2; CDR3: ASGGDGYT
size: .; V: TRBV5-4; length: 13; J: TRBJ2-7; CDR3: ASSQEGGGAYEQY
size: once; V: TRBV7-2; length: 12; J: TRBJ2-3; CDR3: ASSGAAGVDTQY
size: .; V: TRBV19; length: 11; J: TRBJ2-7; CDR3: ASREPASREQY
size: .; V: TRBV19; length: 15; J: TRBJ2-2; CDR3: ASGGFSGGQNTGELF
size: .; V: TRBV18; length: 11; J: TRBJ1-1; CDR3: ASSLQGNTEAF
size: .; V: TRBV11-2; length: 12; J: TRBJ1-2; CDR3: ASSLTTSENSYT
size: .; V: TRBV28; length: 10; J: TRBJ2-1; CDR3: ASLSNRSEQF
size: .; V: TRBV28; length: 15; J: TRBJ2-7; CDR3: ASSPSGWTPQYYEQY
size: .; V: TRBV30; length: 12; J: TRBJ1-5; CDR3: AYWTGAFNQPQH
size: .; V: TRBV29-1; length: 14; J: TRBJ2-5; CDR3: SVEDLDRGLQETQY
size: .; V: TRBV29-1; length: 10; J: TRBJ2-7; CDR3: SVEGDLQEQY
size: .; V: TRBV28; length: 11; J: TRBJ2-7; CDR3: ASLGQAPYEQY
size: .; V: TRBV4-1; length: 13; J: TRBJ2-7; CDR3: ASSSRTGASDEQY
size: .; V: TRBV5-1; length: 12; J: TRBJ1-1; CDR3: ASVNTGGSTEAF
size: .; V: TRBV6-1; length: 15; J: TRBJ1-6; CDR3: ASSERTSSSYNSPLH
size: .; V: TRBV9; length: 14; J: TRBJ2-7; CDR3: ASSVVPGLARAEQY
size: .; V: TRBV30; length: 12; J: TRBJ1-4; CDR3: AWSWGATNEKLF
size: .; V: TRBV16; length: 13; J: TRBJ1-1; CDR3: ASSQYAGMNTEAF
size: .; V: TRBV3-1/TRBV3-2; length: 12; J: TRBJ1-1; CDR3: ASSDIAGNTEAF
size: .; V: TRBV7-7; length: 13; J: TRBJ2-2; CDR3: ASGMDRVGTGELF
size: .; V: TRBV6-4; length: 13; J: TRBJ2-1; CDR3: ASSDSTSGSNEQF
size: .; V: TRBV5-6; length: 13; J: TRBJ1-1; CDR3: ASSGTTGPNTEAF
size: .; V: TRBV24-1; length: 13; J: TRBJ2-7; CDR3: ATSDPGPGGYEQY
size: .; V: TRBV18; length: 13; J: TRBJ1-2; CDR3: ASSLGQLSNYGYT
size: .; V: TRBV3-1/TRBV3-2; length: 14; J: TRBJ1-3; CDR3: ASSPAGWGAGNTIY
size: .; V: TRBV19; length: 9; J: TRBJ1-1; CDR3: ASRANTEAF
size: .; V: TRBV5-1; length: 15; J: TRBJ1-1; CDR3: ASSLAGTGGVHTEAF